This T cell receptor (beta chain) was retrieved from a study of T and B cells in COVID-19 patients. Study at large: At median age roughly 30 years, recovered patients were younger than active-infection patients at 67. Study-level findings and limits: Active COVID-19 showed highly clonal TRB repertoires; recovery showed diversity and richness above healthy donors.

From germline, CDR1 is MNHEY and CDR2 SVGEGT. There are 17 residues in the CDR3. J gave up 1 base and V 6 bases, and 14 bases lay outside the gene matches. On this clonotype itself: Its antigen is as yet unknown.

From blood, about 220-500 ng of genomic DNA served as TRB template. BIOMED2 TRB-A/B primer pools were used in multiplex TRB PCR. Each CDR3 protein gets one entry after TCRdb re-called the multiplex PCR reads with MiXCR. The sample contains some 13,000 distinct CDR3 sequences, about 30% of which appear only once. The V and J genes are TRBV6-2 or TRBV6-3 and TRBJ1-1; the match to TRBD1 covers 7 bases. The receptor comes from a human donor who had recovered from COVID-19. Sequencing used blood. The CDR3 DNA sequence: TGTGCCAGCAGCTCCCACCGGTCCGGGACAGAGAACACTGAAGCTTTCTTT. As protein: CASSSHRSGTENTEAFF.